This T cell receptor (beta chain) was recorded in a study of blood T cells in healthy people across ages. Study-level results: Since the PBMCs were unsorted, naive and antigen-experienced cells could not be conclusively compared.

It was with a sample-barcoded 5' primer and a J-beta primer mix that a second PCR of about 6 to 12 cycles was run. TCRdb re-called the 5' RACE reads with MiXCR, one entry per CDR3 protein. Among 800,000 to 900,000 distinct CDR3 sequences listed, around 62% were seen once. This clonotype showed up just once. No antigen is known for it. The CDR3 consists of 16 residues. Germline V CDR1 and CDR2: LGHNA, YSLEER. With 1 base removed from V and 6 bases from J, the gap between germline ends came to 16 bases. The chain employs TRBV4-3 and TRBJ2-1; perhaps TRBD2 as D (6 bases). The receptor was isolated from a man aged 30 to 39 in good health. Sequenced: blood. Here the CDR3 reads CASSQGTQGGLNEQFF. The CDR3 DNA reads TGCGCCAGCAGCCAAGGTACGCAGGGAGGCCTCAATGAGCAGTTCTTC.